One sample yielded the 10 T cell receptor beta chains listed below, sequenced in a study of cytomegalovirus exposure and HLA in healthy donors. 13 Jbeta primers and 60 Vbeta primers were used for the PCR. The table came from immunoSEQ multiplex PCR; TCRdb's copy has only in-frame clones and leaves some out. In the table there are some 130,000 clones, approximately 78% of which are singletons. Sequencing was performed on PBMCs. These receptors were obtained from a human donor in good health.

This rearrangement joins TRBV9 to TRBJ2-2, with 8 bases identical to TRBD1. The V and J ends lost 1 base and 2 bases, in that order; junction bases with no gene match: 13. There are 19 residues in the CDR3. The germline gives CDR1 SGDLS, CDR2 YYNGEE. The CDR3: CASSVQPFPGQGNTGELFF. CDR3 in DNA: TGTGCCAGCAGCGTACAACCTTTCCCCGGACAGGGCAACACCGGGGAGCTGTTTTTT.

V gene TRBV18 combines with J gene TRBJ1-1; TRBD1 aligns across 8 bases. Trimming cost V 3 bases and J 0 bases; bases outside gene matches: 3. Looked up from germline, CDR1 is KGHSH and CDR2 is LQKENI. This CDR3 has 15 amino acids. This CDR3 is CASSPGQAMNTEAFF. The CDR3 DNA reads TGTGCCAGCTCACCGGGACAGGCCATGAACACTGAAGCTTTCTTT.

DNA of the CDR3: TGTGCCAGCAGCCCCCGAGTACGAGCGGGAAACACAGATACGCAGTATTTT. It yields the protein CASSPRVRAGNTDTQYF. This chain links TRBV21-1 with TRBJ2-3; the DNA was not compared with TRBD2, the D call given in the table. TRBV21-1 is a pseudogene locus. The CDR3 consists of 17 residues.

J is TRBJ1-1 and V is TRBV6-1, with 9 bases identical to TRBD1. Losses at the gene ends were 7 bases for V and 4 bases for J; bases not matched to a gene: 7. Germline V gene sequence: CDR1 MNHNS, CDR2 SASEGT. This CDR3 has 14 residues. CDR3: CASNIQGAGTEAFF. Written as DNA, the CDR3 is TGTGCCAGCAACATACAGGGGGCGGGCACTGAAGCTTTCTTT.

The gene calls are TRBV4-1 and TRBJ2-1, with D unclear. V gave up 0 bases and J gave up 2 bases, with 14 bases separating them. Germline CDR1 is MGHRA and CDR2 is YSYEKL. There are 17 residues in the CDR3. The CDR3 bases are TGCGCCAGCAGCCAAGAGGGCCCCCCCGATGCCTACAATGAGCAGTTCTTC. Translating it yields CASSQEGPPDAYNEQFF.

In this sample, this clone turned up a few times. This chain uses TRBV6-6 with TRBJ2-7, with 10 bases identical to TRBD2. The CDR3 length is 14 residues. The V gene's germline CDR1 is MNHNY and CDR2 SVGAGI (reference sequence). V shed 6 bases, J shed 5 bases, and the junction held 7 bases outside the gene matches. CDR3 in DNA: TGTGCCAGCAGCCTTGTAGCGGGAGGACACGAGCAGTACTTC. Its translation: CASSLVAGGHEQYF.

This clone has just one count. This sequence joins TRBV6-6 and TRBJ2-3, with D possibly being TRBD2 (6 bases). The CDR3 is 14 amino acids. CDR1 and CDR2 from the germline V gene are MNHNY and SVGAGI (reference sequence). Trimming left V 5 bases short and J 4 bases short, with 13 bases between. The CDR3 nucleotides are TGTGCCAGCAGTGGCGGGGCGGGTTCAGATACGCAGTATTTT. Protein sequence: CASSGGAGSDTQYF.

This rearrangement joins TRBV2 to TRBJ1-1; the match to TRBD1 covers 7 bases. Germline V lookup: CDR1 SNHLY, CDR2 FYNNEI. V was pared by 6 bases and J by 4 bases, with 8 bases of the junction left unmatched. This CDR3 has 14 amino acids. CDR3 in amino acids: CASSETGLGTEAFF. DNA of the CDR3: TGTGCCAGCAGCGAGACAGGGCTCGGCACTGAAGCTTTCTTT. The full variable domain, with the rest looked up from reference TRBV2 and TRBJ1-1, is EPEVTQTPSHQVTQMGQEVILRCVPISNHLYFYWYRQILGQKVEFLVSFYNNEISEKSEIFDDQFSVERPDGSNFTLKIRSTKLEDSAMYFCASSETGLGTEAFFGQGTRLTVV.

There are a few counts of this clone. The V and J genes are TRBV5-5 and TRBJ2-1; TRBD2 might be the D (6 bases). Trimming removed 4 bases at V and 8 bases at J, with 25 bases between. The CDR3 has 17 amino acids. Germline loops: CDR1 SGHKS, CDR2 YYEKEE (reference sequence). The CDR3 is CASSTSPGATILDEQFF. The CDR3 DNA reads TGTGCCAGCAGCACGTCCCCGGGAGCTACGATTCTGGATGAGCAGTTCTTC.

The chain recombines TRBV5-6 with TRBJ1-5; D gene uncertain. Deletions cut 7 bases from V and 4 bases from J, with 9 bases between. CDR3 length: 12 residues. The germline V gene encodes CDR1 SGHDT and CDR2 YYEEEE. The CDR3 loop reads CASAAVNQPQHF. The CDR3 DNA is TGTGCCAGCGCGGCAGTTAATCAGCCCCAGCATTTT.